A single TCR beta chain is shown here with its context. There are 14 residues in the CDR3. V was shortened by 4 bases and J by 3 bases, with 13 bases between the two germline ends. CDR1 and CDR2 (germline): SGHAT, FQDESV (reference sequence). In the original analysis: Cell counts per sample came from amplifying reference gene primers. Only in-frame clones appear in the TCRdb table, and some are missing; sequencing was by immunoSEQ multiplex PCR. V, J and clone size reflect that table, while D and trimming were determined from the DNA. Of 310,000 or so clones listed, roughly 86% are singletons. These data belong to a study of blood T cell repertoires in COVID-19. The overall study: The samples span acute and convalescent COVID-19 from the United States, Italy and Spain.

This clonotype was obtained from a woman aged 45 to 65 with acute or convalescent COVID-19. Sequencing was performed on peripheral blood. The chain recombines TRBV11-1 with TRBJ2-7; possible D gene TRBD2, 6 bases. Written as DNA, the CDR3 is TGTGCCAGCAGCTATCGGGACGGGAGCTACGAGCAGTACTTC. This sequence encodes CASSYRDGSYEQYF.